These 20 T cell receptor beta chains came from one sample sequenced in a study of CD8 T cells in ankylosing spondylitis. Via MiXCR, TCRdb re-called the 5' RACE reads, giving one row per CDR3 protein. This table has approximately 42,000 distinct CDR3 sequences, 3.5% to 4% appearing once. The material sequenced was blood, either unsorted or a sorted T cell fraction (not recorded which). Receptors were obtained from a female donor with ankylosing spondylitis or in good health (not recorded which).

In its sample, this clonotype was seen many times. CDR3 in amino acids: CASSLGGRSGNTIYF. CDR3 in DNA: TGTGCCAGCAGCCTCGGGGGCAGATCTGGAAACACCATATATTTT. The genes are TRBV9 and TRBJ1-3, with D perhaps matching TRBD1 (6 bases). Germline V lookup: CDR1 SGDLS, CDR2 YYNGEE. The ends were cut back, 4 bases at V and 1 base at J, with 12 bases in the middle. CDR3 length: 15 amino acids.

Many counts were recorded for this clonotype. CDR3 protein: CASSQGQGAYGYTF. CDR3 DNA: TGTGCCAGCAGCCAAGGACAGGGTGCGTATGGCTACACCTTC. The chain employs TRBV9 and TRBJ1-2, with 8 nucleotides matching TRBD1. CDR3 length equals 14 residues. Germline assignment: CDR1 SGDLS and CDR2 YYNGEE. V dropped 4 bases and J dropped 5; count of bases not matched to a gene: 7.

In its sample, this clonotype was seen many times. J is TRBJ2-2 and V is TRBV9; maybe TRBD2 (5 bases). V gave up 3 bases and J gave up 3 bases, with 12 bases separating them. The CDR3 is made up of 15 amino acids. Per germline, CDR1 SGDLS and CDR2 YYNGEE. For the CDR3, the DNA is TGTGCCAGCAGCGCCCCCGGGAAGGACACCGGGGAGCTGTTTTTT. Encoded protein: CASSAPGKDTGELFF. The complete variable domain, with remaining parts taken from reference TRBV9 and TRBJ2-2, reads DSGVTQTPKHLITATGQRVTLRCSPRSGDLSVYWYQQSLDQGLQFLIQYYNGEERAKGNILERFSAQQFPDLHSELNLSSLELGDSALYFCASSAPGKDTGELFFGEGSRLTVL.

This clonotype was detected many times. V is TRBV3-1 and J is TRBJ2-7; D gene unclear. The CDR3 contains 15 residues. V was pared by 2 bases and J by 5 bases, with 16 bases between. Germline V lookup: CDR1 LGHDT, CDR2 YNNKEL (reference sequence). The CDR3 spells CASSQPTHIGNEQYF. Written as DNA, the CDR3 is TGTGCCAGCAGCCAACCCACGCATATTGGGAACGAGCAGTACTTC.

In this sample, this clonotype turned up many times. The chain uses TRBV9 and TRBJ2-1; D remains ambiguous. Germline V gives CDR1 SGDLS, CDR2 YYNGEE. With 0 bases removed from V and 3 bases from J, the gap between germline ends came to 10 bases. CDR3 size: 15 residues. Here the CDR3 DNA reads TGTGCCAGCAGCGTAGATAGCCTCCTCTACAATGAGCAGTTCTTC. Translating it yields CASSVDSLLYNEQFF.

The rearrangement links TRBV9 to TRBJ2-3; D unclear. Trimming pared 3 bases from V and 6 bases from J, leaving 5 bases between. CDR3 length: 11 residues. CDR1 is SGDLS and CDR2 is YYNGEE in the germline V gene. CDR3 loop: CASSEEDTQYF. As DNA, the CDR3 is TGTGCCAGCAGCGAGGAGGATACGCAGTATTTT.

This clonotype was observed at least ten times. The V call is TRBV9, the J call TRBJ1-5; 8 bases align to TRBD1. The CDR3 extends over 14 amino acids. V gave up 3 bases and J gave up 6 bases; unmatched junction bases: 5. The germline CDR1 and CDR2 sequences are SGDLS and YYNGEE. The CDR3 here is CASSEGQGGQPQHF. Written as DNA, the CDR3 is TGTGCCAGCAGCGAAGGACAGGGCGGTCAGCCCCAGCATTTT.

The chain joins TRBV9 to TRBJ2-2, with D possibly matching TRBD2 (6 bases). Germline assignment: CDR1 SGDLS and CDR2 YYNGEE. The CDR3 runs 18 residues. The ends were cut back, 0 bases at V and 3 bases at J, with 18 bases in the middle. The CDR3 loop reads CASSVGQGGKAYTGELFF. CDR3 coding DNA: TGTGCCAGCAGCGTAGGTCAGGGAGGAAAAGCGTACACCGGGGAGCTGTTTTTT.

This clonotype was seen at least ten times. The chain joins TRBV9 to TRBJ1-3; D unclear. This CDR3 region has 17 residues. Germline V lookup: CDR1 SGDLS, CDR2 YYNGEE. Trimming shortened V by 1 base and J by 3 bases, and 17 bases separated the two germline ends. The CDR3 region is CASSVKTNPTGGNTIYF. CDR3 nucleotides: TGTGCCAGCAGCGTAAAAACGAACCCAACGGGTGGAAACACCATATATTTT.

This clonotype was picked up many times. V gene TRBV9 combines with J gene TRBJ1-1; D not certain. Germline V gives CDR1 SGDLS, CDR2 YYNGEE. This CDR3 contains 15 residues. Between the trimmed V and J ends, which lost 4 bases and 1 base, there was a span of 14 bases. Here the CDR3 reads CASSTRPDGNTEAFF. For the CDR3, the DNA is TGTGCCAGCAGCACGCGTCCCGACGGGAACACTGAAGCTTTCTTT.

The gene calls are TRBV9 and TRBJ1-1; perhaps TRBD1 as D (6 bases). The V end lost 0 bases, the J end lost 0 bases, and 12 bases lay between the germline ends. CDR3 size: 16 residues. Per the germline V gene, CDR1 is SGDLS and CDR2 is YYNGEE. The CDR3 DNA sequence: TGTGCCAGCAGCGTAGACAATGGGGGCATGAACACTGAAGCTTTCTTT. Residues: CASSVDNGGMNTEAFF.

This clonotype was seen repeatedly, ten times or more. The V and J genes are TRBV9 and TRBJ1-3, with a tentative D call TRBD1 (5 bases). The CDR3 loop spans 15 amino acids. Trimming removed 0 bases at V and 1 base at J, with 8 bases between. The V gene's germline CDR1 is SGDLS and CDR2 YYNGEE. CDR3: CASSVEGYSGNTIYF. DNA of the CDR3: TGTGCCAGCAGCGTAGAGGGGTATTCTGGAAACACCATATATTTT. Filled out from reference TRBV9 and TRBJ1-3, the complete variable domain reads DSGVTQTPKHLITATGQRVTLRCSPRSGDLSVYWYQQSLDQGLQFLIQYYNGEERAKGNILERFSAQQFPDLHSELNLSSLELGDSALYFCASSVEGYSGNTIYFGEGSWLTVV.

This clonotype was observed at least ten times. V gene TRBV9 combines with J gene TRBJ2-2, with D perhaps TRBD2 (5 bases). CDR1 is SGDLS, CDR2 YYNGEE, per germline. V lost 4 bases and J lost 9, with 19 bases in between. This CDR3 region has 15 residues. CDR3: CASSPEVRGVRELFF. The CDR3 DNA follows: TGTGCCAGCAGCCCGGAGGTCCGGGGTGTTCGGGAGCTGTTTTTT.

Ten or more counts support this clonotype. The J gene is TRBJ1-4, the V gene TRBV9; D perhaps matches TRBD1 (6 bases). The V end was cut by 1 base, the J end by 4 bases, with 11 bases between. Germline lookup yields CDR1 SGDLS and CDR2 YYNGEE. There are 15 residues in the CDR3. The DNA for the CDR3 is TGTGCCAGCAGCGTAACAGGGTTCGGTAATGAAAAACTGTTTTTT. Amino acids: CASSVTGFGNEKLFF.

This clonotype was observed many times. This chain joins TRBV9 and TRBJ1-1; tentatively, D is TRBD1 (5 bases). With 7 bases removed from V and 1 base from J, the gap between germline ends came to 11 bases. From germline, CDR1 is SGDLS and CDR2 YYNGEE. The CDR3 totals 13 residues. Here the CDR3 reads CASRDEGNTEAFF. CDR3 nucleotides: TGTGCCAGCCGGGACGAGGGGAACACTGAAGCTTTCTTT.

The sample holds many counts of this clonotype. The chain combines TRBV9 with TRBJ1-2; TRBD1 matches 11 bases. This CDR3 contains 15 residues. The V gene's germline CDR1 is SGDLS and CDR2 YYNGEE. V trimming: 3 bases; J trimming: 7 bases; junction bases outside the gene matches: 8. The CDR3 region is CASSARTGGFSGYTF. The CDR3 DNA sequence: TGTGCCAGCAGCGCCCGGACAGGGGGCTTCTCTGGCTACACCTTC.

Many counts were recorded for this clonotype. The rearrangement joins TRBV9 to TRBJ2-1; 7 nucleotides agree with TRBD1. Germline V lookup: CDR1 SGDLS, CDR2 YYNGEE. The CDR3 consists of 13 residues. The V and J ends lost 0 bases and 7 bases, in that order; junction bases with no gene match: 1. CDR3 residues: CASSVDRGNEQFF. The CDR3, as DNA: TGTGCCAGCAGCGTAGACAGGGGAAATGAGCAGTTCTTC.

The table lists this clonotype with a few counts. The rearrangement joins TRBV9 to TRBJ2-7; weak D call: TRBD1 (6 bases). The CDR3 sequence is 14 residues long. Germline values: CDR1 SGDLS, CDR2 YYNGEE. Trimming removed 4 bases from V and 6 bases from J, with 17 bases in between. The CDR3 DNA sequence: TGTGCCAGCAGCCCCACCGGGACATGGGGCGAGCAGTACTTC. It translates to CASSPTGTWGEQYF. Using reference TRBV9 and TRBJ2-7 for the parts outside the CDR3, the full variable domain is DSGVTQTPKHLITATGQRVTLRCSPRSGDLSVYWYQQSLDQGLQFLIQYYNGEERAKGNILERFSAQQFPDLHSELNLSSLELGDSALYFCASSPTGTWGEQYFGPGTRLTVT.

At least ten counts were recorded for this clonotype. V and J are TRBV9 and TRBJ2-1; D remains unclear. The V gene lost 0 bases and the J gene lost 5 bases, with 15 bases spanning the gap. CDR1 is SGDLS, CDR2 YYNGEE, per germline. CDR3 length: 16 amino acids. The CDR3 loop is CASSVARLPGDNEQFF. The DNA for the CDR3 is TGTGCCAGCAGCGTAGCTCGACTGCCGGGCGACAATGAGCAGTTCTTC.

At least ten counts were recorded for this clonotype. V is TRBV7-3 and J is TRBJ2-5, with 11 bases identical to TRBD2. CDR1 and CDR2 (germline): SGHTA, FQGTGA. This CDR3 is built from 15 residues. V was clipped by 3 bases and J by 5 bases; unmatched bases: 5. The CDR3 protein is CASSFRLAGGETQYF. The CDR3 nucleotides read TGTGCCAGCAGCTTTCGGCTAGCGGGGGGTGAGACCCAGTACTTC.